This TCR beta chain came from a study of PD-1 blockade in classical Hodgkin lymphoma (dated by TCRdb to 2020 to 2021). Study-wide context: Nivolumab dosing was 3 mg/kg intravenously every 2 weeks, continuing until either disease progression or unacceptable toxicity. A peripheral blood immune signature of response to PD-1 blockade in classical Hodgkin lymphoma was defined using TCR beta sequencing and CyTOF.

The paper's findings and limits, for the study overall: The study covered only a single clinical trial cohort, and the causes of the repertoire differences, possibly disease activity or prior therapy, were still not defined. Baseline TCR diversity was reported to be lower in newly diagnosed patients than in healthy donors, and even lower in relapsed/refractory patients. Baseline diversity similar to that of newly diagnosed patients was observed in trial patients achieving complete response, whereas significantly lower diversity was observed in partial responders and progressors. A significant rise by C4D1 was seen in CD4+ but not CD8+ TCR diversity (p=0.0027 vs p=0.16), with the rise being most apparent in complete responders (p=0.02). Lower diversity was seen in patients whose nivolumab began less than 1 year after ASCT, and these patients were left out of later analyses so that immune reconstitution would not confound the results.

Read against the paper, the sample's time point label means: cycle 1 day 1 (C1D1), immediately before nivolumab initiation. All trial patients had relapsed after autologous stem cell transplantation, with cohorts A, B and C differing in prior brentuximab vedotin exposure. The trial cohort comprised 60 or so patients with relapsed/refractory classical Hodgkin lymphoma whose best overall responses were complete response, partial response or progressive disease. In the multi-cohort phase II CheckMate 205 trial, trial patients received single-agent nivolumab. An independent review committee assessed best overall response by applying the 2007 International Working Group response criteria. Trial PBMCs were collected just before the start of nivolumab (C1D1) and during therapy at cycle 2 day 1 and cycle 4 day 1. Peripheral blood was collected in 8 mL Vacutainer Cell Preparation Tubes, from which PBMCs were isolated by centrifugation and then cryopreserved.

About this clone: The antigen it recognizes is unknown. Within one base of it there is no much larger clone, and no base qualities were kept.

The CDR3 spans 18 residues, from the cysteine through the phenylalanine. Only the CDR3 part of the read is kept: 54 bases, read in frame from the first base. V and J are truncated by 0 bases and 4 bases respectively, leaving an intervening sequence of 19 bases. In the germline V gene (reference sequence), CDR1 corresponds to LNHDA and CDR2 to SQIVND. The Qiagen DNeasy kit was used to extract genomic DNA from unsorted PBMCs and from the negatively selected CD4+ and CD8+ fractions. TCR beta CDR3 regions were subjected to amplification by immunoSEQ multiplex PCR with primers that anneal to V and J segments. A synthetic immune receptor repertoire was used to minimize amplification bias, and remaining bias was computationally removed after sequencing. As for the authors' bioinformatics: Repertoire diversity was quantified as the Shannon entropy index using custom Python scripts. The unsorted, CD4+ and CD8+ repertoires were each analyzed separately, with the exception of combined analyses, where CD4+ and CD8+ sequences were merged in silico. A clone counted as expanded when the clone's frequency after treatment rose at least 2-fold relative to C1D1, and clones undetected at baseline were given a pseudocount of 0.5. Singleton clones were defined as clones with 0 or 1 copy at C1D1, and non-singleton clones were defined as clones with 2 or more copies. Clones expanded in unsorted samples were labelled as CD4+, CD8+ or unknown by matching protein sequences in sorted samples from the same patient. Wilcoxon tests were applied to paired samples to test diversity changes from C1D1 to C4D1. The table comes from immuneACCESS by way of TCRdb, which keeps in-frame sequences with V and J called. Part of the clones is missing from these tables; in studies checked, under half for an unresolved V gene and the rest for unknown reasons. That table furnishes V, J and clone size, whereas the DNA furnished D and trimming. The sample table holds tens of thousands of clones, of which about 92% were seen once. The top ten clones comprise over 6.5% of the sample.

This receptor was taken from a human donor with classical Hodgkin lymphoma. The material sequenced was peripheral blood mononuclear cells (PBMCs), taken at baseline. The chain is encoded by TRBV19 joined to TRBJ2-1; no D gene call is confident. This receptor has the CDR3 CASSIEGSETLTYNEQFF. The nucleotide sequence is TGTGCCAGTAGTATAGAGGGGTCGGAGACATTAACTTACAATGAGCAGTTCTTC. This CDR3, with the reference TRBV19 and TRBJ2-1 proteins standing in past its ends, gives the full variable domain DGGITQSPKYLFRKEGQNVTLSCEQNLNHDAMYWYRQDPGQGLRLIYYSQIVNDFQKGDIAEGYSVSREKKESFPLTVTSAQKNPTAFYLCASSIEGSETLTYNEQFFGPGTRLTVL.